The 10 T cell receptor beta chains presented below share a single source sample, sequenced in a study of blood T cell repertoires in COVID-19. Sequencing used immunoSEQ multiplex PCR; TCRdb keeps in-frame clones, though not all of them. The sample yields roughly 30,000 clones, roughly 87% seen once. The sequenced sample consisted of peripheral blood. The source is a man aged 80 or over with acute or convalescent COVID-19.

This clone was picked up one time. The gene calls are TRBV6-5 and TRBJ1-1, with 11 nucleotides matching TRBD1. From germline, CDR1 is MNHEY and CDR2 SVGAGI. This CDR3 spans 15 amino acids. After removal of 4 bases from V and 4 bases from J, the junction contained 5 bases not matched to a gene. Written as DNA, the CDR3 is TGTGCCAGCAGTTCGGGACAGGGGGTTGGCACTGAAGCTTTCTTT. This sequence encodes CASSSGQGVGTEAFF.

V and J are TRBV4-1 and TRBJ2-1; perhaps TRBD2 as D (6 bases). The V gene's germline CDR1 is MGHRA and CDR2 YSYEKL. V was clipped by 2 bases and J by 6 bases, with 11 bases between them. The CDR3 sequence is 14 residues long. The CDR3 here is CASSQQTRRNEQFF. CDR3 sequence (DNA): TGCGCCAGCAGCCAACAGACTAGACGCAATGAGCAGTTCTTC.

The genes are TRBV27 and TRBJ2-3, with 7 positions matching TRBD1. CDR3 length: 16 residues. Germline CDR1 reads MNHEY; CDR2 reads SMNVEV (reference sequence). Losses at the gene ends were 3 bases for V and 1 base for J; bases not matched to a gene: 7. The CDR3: CASSFRQGLRTDTQYF. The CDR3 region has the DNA TGTGCCAGCAGTTTTCGACAGGGCCTTCGCACAGATACGCAGTATTTT.

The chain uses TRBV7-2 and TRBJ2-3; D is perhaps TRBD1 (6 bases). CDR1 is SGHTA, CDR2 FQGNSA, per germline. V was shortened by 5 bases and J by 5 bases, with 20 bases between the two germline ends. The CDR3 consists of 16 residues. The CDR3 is CASSPGAGLGIDTQYF. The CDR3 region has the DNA TGTGCCAGCAGCCCAGGGGCGGGTCTAGGTATAGATACGCAGTATTTT.

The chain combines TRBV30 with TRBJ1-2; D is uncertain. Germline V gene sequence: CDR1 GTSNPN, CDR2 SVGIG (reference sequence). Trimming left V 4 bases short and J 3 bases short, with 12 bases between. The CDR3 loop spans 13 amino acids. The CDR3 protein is CAWTPWSDYGYTF. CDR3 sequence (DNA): TGTGCCTGGACCCCTTGGTCGGACTATGGCTACACCTTC. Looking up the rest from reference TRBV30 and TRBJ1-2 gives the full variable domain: SQTIHQWPATLVQPVGSPLSLECTVEGTSNPNLYWYRQAAGRGLQLLFYSVGIGQISSEVPQNLSASRPQDRQFILSSKKLLLSDSGFYLCAWTPWSDYGYTFGSGTRLTVV.

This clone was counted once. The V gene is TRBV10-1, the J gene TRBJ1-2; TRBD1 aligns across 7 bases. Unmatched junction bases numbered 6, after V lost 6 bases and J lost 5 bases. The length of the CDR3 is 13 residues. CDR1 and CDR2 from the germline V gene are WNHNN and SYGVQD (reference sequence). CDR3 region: CASSADREYGYTF. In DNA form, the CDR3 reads TGCGCCAGCAGCGCCGACAGGGAGTATGGCTACACCTTC.

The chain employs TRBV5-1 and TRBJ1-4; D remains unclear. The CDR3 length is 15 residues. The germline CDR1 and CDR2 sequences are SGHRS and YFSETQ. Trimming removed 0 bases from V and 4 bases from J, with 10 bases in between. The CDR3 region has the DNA TGCGCCAGCAGCTTGGGATCCGGGAATAATGAAAAACTGTTTTTT. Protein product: CASSLGSGNNEKLFF.

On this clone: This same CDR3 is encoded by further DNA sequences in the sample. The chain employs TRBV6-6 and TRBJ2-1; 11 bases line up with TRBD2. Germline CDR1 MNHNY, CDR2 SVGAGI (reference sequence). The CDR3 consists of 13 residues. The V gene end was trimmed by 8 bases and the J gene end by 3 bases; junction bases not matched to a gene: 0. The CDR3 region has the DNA TGTGCCAGCGGGACTAGCGGCTACAATGAGCAGTTCTTC. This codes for CASGTSGYNEQFF.

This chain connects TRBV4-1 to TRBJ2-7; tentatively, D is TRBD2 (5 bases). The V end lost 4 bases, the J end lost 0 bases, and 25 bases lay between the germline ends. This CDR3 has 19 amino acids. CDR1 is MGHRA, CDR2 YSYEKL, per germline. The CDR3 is CASSRRTHLAPEDSYEQYF. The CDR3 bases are TGCGCCAGCAGCCGTCGGACTCACCTCGCCCCGGAGGACTCCTACGAGCAGTACTTC.

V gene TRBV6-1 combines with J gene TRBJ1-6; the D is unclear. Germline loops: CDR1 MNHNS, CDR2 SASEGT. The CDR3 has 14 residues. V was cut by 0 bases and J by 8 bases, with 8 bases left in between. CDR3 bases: TGTGCCAGCAGTGAAGCGAGATCACATTCACCCCTCCACTTT. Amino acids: CASSEARSHSPLHF.